The next 27 T cell receptor beta chains were all read from a single sample in a study of blood T cells in healthy people across ages. A sample-barcoded 5' primer and a J-beta primer mix were used in a second PCR of about 7 to 12 cycles. One entry per CDR3 protein results from TCRdb running MiXCR on the 5' RACE reads. Among approximately 1,700,000 distinct CDR3 sequences listed, roughly two fifths were seen once. Sequencing was carried out using blood. Receptors were obtained from a human donor in good health.

This clonotype was observed a handful of times. J is TRBJ2-3 and V is TRBV4-3, with D maybe TRBD2 (6 bases). Germline values: CDR1 LGHNA, CDR2 YSLEER. Trimming pared 1 base from V and 7 bases from J, leaving 21 bases between. CDR3 size: 17 residues. In DNA, the CDR3 is TGCGCCAGCAGCCAAGTACTTGGGACTCCAGTCGGCTATACGCAGTATTTT. It yields the protein CASSQVLGTPVGYTQYF.

The chain recombines TRBV6-6 with TRBJ1-2, with D hard to call. CDR1 and CDR2 from the germline V gene are MNHNY and SVGAGI (reference sequence). Trimming shortened V by 7 bases and J by 0 bases, and 12 bases separated the two germline ends. There are 14 residues in the CDR3. CDR3 in amino acids: CASNVRISNYGYTF. The CDR3 DNA is TGTGCCAGCAACGTCCGCATCTCTAACTATGGCTACACCTTC.

V usage is TRBV4-3 and J usage is TRBJ2-6; TRBD2 matches 9 bases. V lost 4 bases and J lost 4; bases outside the gene matches: 11. The V gene's germline CDR1 is LGHNA and CDR2 YSLEER. The CDR3 covers 18 residues. The CDR3 is CASSPRTSAESGANVLTF. The CDR3 DNA reads TGCGCCAGCAGCCCCAGGACTAGCGCCGAAAGCGGGGCCAACGTCCTGACTTTC.

This chain joins TRBV12-3 or TRBV12-4 and TRBJ1-2; no clear D. The CDR3 consists of 15 residues. V was pared by 7 bases and J by 8 bases, with 23 bases between. The CDR3 is CASTSLNGLSGGYTF. The CDR3 DNA reads TGTGCCAGCACCTCCTTGAATGGTCTTTCGGGCGGCTACACCTTC.

The V and J genes are TRBV6-5 and TRBJ1-1; possibly TRBD1 for D (6 bases). This CDR3 contains 15 residues. The germline V gene encodes CDR1 MNHEY and CDR2 SVGAGI. V was pared by 4 bases and J by 3 bases, with 15 bases between. Here the CDR3 DNA reads TGTGCCAGCAGTTTTGACGACAGGTTTTACACTGAAGCTTTCTTT. The encoded protein is CASSFDDRFYTEAFF.

In this sample, this clonotype turned up a few times. This rearrangement joins TRBV5-1 to TRBJ2-1, with D perhaps TRBD1 or TRBD2 (6 bases each). The germline CDR1 and CDR2 sequences are SGHRS and YFSETQ. CDR3 length: 17 amino acids. V lost 4 bases, J lost 0 bases, and 17 bases lay in between. The CDR3 reads CASSPGGGPHSYNEQFF. In DNA form, the CDR3 reads TGCGCCAGCAGCCCCGGAGGGGGGCCACACTCCTACAATGAGCAGTTCTTC.

The chain joins TRBV20-1 to TRBJ1-5; D perhaps matches TRBD1 (6 bases). CDR3 length: 15 residues. Trimming took off 3 bases at V and 2 bases at J, with 14 bases between the two ends. Germline-derived CDR1 and CDR2 are DFQATT and SNEGSKA (reference sequence). The CDR3 DNA is TGCAGTGCTAGGCCACAGGGAATCGGCAATCAGCCCCAGCATTTT. Translation gives CSARPQGIGNQPQHF.

The chain recombines TRBV19 with TRBJ2-7, with unresolved D. This CDR3 has 14 amino acids. Looked up from germline, CDR1 is LNHDA and CDR2 is SQIVND (reference sequence). V gave up 7 bases and J gave up 0 bases, with 13 bases separating them. The chain's CDR3 is CASKQRLSSYEQYF. The CDR3 DNA reads TGTGCCAGTAAACAACGGCTGAGCTCCTACGAGCAGTACTTC.

This clonotype appeared a few times. The gene calls are TRBV28 and TRBJ2-3, with 9 bases identical to TRBD1. Trimming at V came to 2 bases and at J to 4 bases, leaving 4 bases not matched to a gene. CDR3 length equals 15 residues. Germline V gene lookup returns CDR1 MDHEN and CDR2 SYDVKM. DNA for the CDR3: TGTGCCAGCAGTTTAGCACAGGGGGCCGCAGATACGCAGTATTTT. This encodes CASSLAQGAADTQYF.

This clonotype was recorded a few times. The chain employs TRBV20-1 and TRBJ2-7; 12 nucleotides align to TRBD2. V lost 4 bases, J lost 2 bases, and 3 bases stayed unmatched. Looked up from germline, CDR1 is DFQATT and CDR2 is SNEGSKA (reference sequence). This CDR3 is 14 amino acids long. The CDR3 DNA sequence: TGCAGTGCTACAGGACTAGCGGGGACCTACGAGCAGTACTTC. Translated: CSATGLAGTYEQYF.

The chain links TRBV28 to TRBJ2-7; 11 nucleotides match TRBD2. The CDR3 totals 15 residues. Germline CDR1 reads MDHEN; CDR2 reads SYDVKM. The V segment lost 8 bases and the J segment 3 bases; nucleotides outside the gene matches: 9. The CDR3 here is CASSPTSGGHYEQYF. CDR3 sequence (DNA): TGTGCCAGCTCACCCACTAGCGGGGGACACTACGAGCAGTACTTC.

The gene calls are TRBV4-1 and TRBJ2-7; D uncertain. CDR3 length equals 12 residues. The V gene lost 0 bases and the J gene lost 12 bases, with 12 bases spanning the gap. Germline CDR1 is MGHRA and CDR2 is YSYEKL. The CDR3: CASSQDSLRRYF. The CDR3 DNA follows: TGCGCCAGCAGCCAAGATTCCCTAAGACGGTACTTC.

V gene TRBV2 combines with J gene TRBJ1-1; D perhaps matches TRBD1 (5 bases). The length of the CDR3 is 14 residues. The V and J ends lost 7 bases and 7 bases respectively, with 19 bases between them. Germline CDR1 is SNHLY and CDR2 is FYNNEI. CDR3 DNA: TGTGCCAGCACCGGAGAAAGGGGAAGGAGTGAAGCTTTCTTT. The encoded protein is CASTGERGRSEAFF.

The V gene is TRBV30, the J gene TRBJ2-1; 11 nucleotides line up with TRBD2. Germline V lookup: CDR1 GTSNPN, CDR2 SVGIG (reference sequence). V was clipped by 4 bases and J by 2 bases; unmatched bases: 1. CDR3 length: 14 amino acids. CDR3 sequence: CAWMGLAAYNEQFF. The CDR3 bases are TGTGCCTGGATGGGACTAGCGGCCTACAATGAGCAGTTCTTC.

This clonotype turned up a few times. The chain recombines TRBV6-2 or TRBV6-3 with TRBJ1-5; D is uncertain. V shed 6 bases and J shed 4 bases, with 13 bases lying between them. Germline loops: CDR1 MNHEY, CDR2 SVGEGT. CDR3 length: 14 residues. CDR3 sequence (DNA): TGTGCCAGCAGATCCCGGGCGGCTAATCAGCCCCAGCATTTT. As protein: CASRSRAANQPQHF.

This rearrangement joins TRBV4-1 to TRBJ2-3; TRBD2 agrees at 8 bases. After removal of 3 bases from V and 2 bases from J, the junction contained 4 bases not matched to a gene. The CDR3 is made up of 15 amino acids. From germline, CDR1 is MGHRA and CDR2 YSYEKL. The CDR3 DNA sequence: TGCGCCAGCAGCCACATTAGCGGGAACACAGATACGCAGTATTTT. Its protein is CASSHISGNTDTQYF.

This clonotype was counted only a few times. The V and J genes are TRBV4-3 and TRBJ1-6; 9 nucleotides agree with TRBD1. V lost 8 bases to trimming and J lost 0 bases; unmatched junction nucleotides: 14. Per germline, CDR1 LGHNA and CDR2 YSLEER. This CDR3 region has 19 residues. The CDR3 here is CASLIQGATDFSYNSPLHF. CDR3 nucleotide sequence: TGCGCCAGCCTCATACAGGGGGCTACCGATTTCTCCTATAATTCACCCCTCCACTTT.

The chain has TRBV20-1 and TRBJ2-1, with 9 bases that match TRBD2. The germline CDR1 and CDR2 sequences are DFQATT and SNEGSKA (reference sequence). The J segment lost 1 base and the V segment lost 5 bases, leaving 12 bases of the junction unmatched. This CDR3 has 17 amino acids. CDR3 sequence: CSARRGSGGPSYNEQFF. As DNA, the CDR3 is TGCAGTGCTCGGAGGGGTAGCGGGGGACCTTCCTACAATGAGCAGTTCTTC.

The rearrangement links TRBV7-2 to TRBJ2-7; 8 nucleotides line up with TRBD2. With 2 bases clipped from V and 3 bases from J, the junction kept 6 bases outside the gene matches. This CDR3 contains 15 residues. Germline loops: CDR1 SGHTA, CDR2 FQGNSA. CDR3 protein: CASSLRRGVFYEQYF. The CDR3, as DNA: TGTGCCAGCAGCTTAAGGCGGGGGGTATTCTACGAGCAGTACTTC.

This clonotype was counted once. CDR3: CASSFQQGRDEQYF. In DNA form, the CDR3 reads TGTGCCAGCAGTTTTCAACAGGGTCGCGACGAGCAGTACTTC. The rearrangement links TRBV28 to TRBJ2-7; D perhaps matches TRBD1 (6 bases). This CDR3 has 14 amino acids. The germline CDR1 and CDR2 sequences are MDHEN and SYDVKM. V was cut by 3 bases and J by 5 bases, with 14 bases left in between.

This clonotype showed up many times. The CDR3 loop is CASSPPGTSEQYF. The DNA of the CDR3 is TGCGCCAGCAGCCCTCCGGGGACCAGCGAGCAGTACTTC. This sequence joins TRBV5-1 and TRBJ2-7; either TRBD1 or TRBD2 may fit D (5 bases each). Trimming took 4 bases from V and 6 from J, leaving 14 bases between them. The CDR3 has 13 amino acids. Per the germline V gene, CDR1 is SGHRS and CDR2 is YFSETQ.

This clonotype was seen repeatedly, ten times or more. J is TRBJ1-2 and V is TRBV29-1; TRBD1 matches 8 bases. This CDR3 comprises 13 residues. The V segment lost 5 bases and the J segment 6 bases; nucleotides outside the gene matches: 8. The germline V gene has CDR1 SQVTM and CDR2 ANQGSEA. The CDR3 DNA sequence: TGCAGCGTTCGACAGGGGTCTGGGGATGGCTACACCTTC. Its protein is CSVRQGSGDGYTF. Full variable domain (rest looked up from reference TRBV29-1 and TRBJ1-2): SAVISQKPSRDICQRGTSLTIQCQVDSQVTMMFWYRQQPGQSLTLIATANQGSEATYESGFVIDKFPISRPNLTFSTLTVSNMSPEDSSIYLCSVRQGSGDGYTFGSGTRLTVV.

The rearrangement uses TRBV20-1 and TRBJ2-3; no definite D call. Trimming stripped 5 bases from V and 5 bases from J, with 8 bases between. Germline CDR1 is DFQATT and CDR2 is SNEGSKA (reference sequence). The CDR3 covers 11 residues. The CDR3 bases are TGCAGTGCTCACCACCAAGATACGCAGTATTTT. It specifies CSAHHQDTQYF.

This clonotype was recorded only once. This rearrangement joins TRBV7-2 to TRBJ2-3; D is possibly TRBD1 (5 bases). This CDR3 contains 19 residues. Looked up from germline, CDR1 is SGHTA and CDR2 is FQGNSA. V was cut by 0 bases and J by 0 bases, with 19 bases left in between. This chain's CDR3 is CASSLAVWVTETSTDTQYF. Here the CDR3 DNA reads TGTGCCAGCAGCTTAGCCGTTTGGGTGACAGAGACTAGCACAGATACGCAGTATTTT. Using reference TRBV7-2 and TRBJ2-3 for the parts outside the CDR3, the full variable domain is GAGVSQSPSNKVTEKGKDVELRCDPISGHTALYWYRQSLGQGLEFLIYFQGNSAPDKSGLPSDRFSAERTGGSVSTLTIQRTQQEDSAVYLCASSLAVWVTETSTDTQYFGPGTRLTVL.

This clonotype was seen only a few times. The rearrangement joins TRBV18 to TRBJ2-1, with 9 bases matching TRBD1. The V gene's germline CDR1 is KGHSH and CDR2 LQKENI. Trimming took 4 bases from V and 6 from J; bases not matched to a gene: 7. This CDR3 has 15 amino acids. CDR3 sequence (DNA): TGTGCCAGCTCACGTGGGACAGGGCTATCCAATGAGCAGTTCTTC. As protein: CASSRGTGLSNEQFF.

This clonotype came up a few times. The chain has TRBV5-1 and TRBJ2-2; no firm D call. From germline, CDR1 is SGHRS and CDR2 YFSETQ. Between the trimmed V and J ends, which lost 6 bases and 3 bases, there was a span of 3 bases. CDR3 length: 11 amino acids. CDR3 coding DNA: TGCGCCAGCAAATACACCGGGGAGCTGTTTTTT. Encoded protein: CASKYTGELFF.

The rearrangement joins TRBV11-3 to TRBJ1-3; 12 bases line up with TRBD1. The CDR3 contains 15 residues. Germline CDR1 is SGHNT and CDR2 is YENEEA. With 5 bases clipped from V and 7 bases from J, the junction kept 6 bases outside the gene matches. The CDR3 loop reads CASSASGTGGNTIYF. The CDR3 DNA follows: TGTGCCAGCAGCGCCTCCGGGACAGGGGGCAACACCATATATTTT.